The T cell receptor (beta chain) under discussion was sequenced for a study of Ad26.COV2.S vaccination and SARS-CoV-2 variants (dated by TCRdb to the early 2020s). For the wider study: TCRbeta repertoire sequencing served as the tool for gauging how specific and how broad the SARS-CoV-2-reactive T cell receptors were following Ad26.COV2.S vaccination. A total of 32 samples were included in the TCR-sequenced set, comprising some 20 Ad26.COV2.S vaccine recipients, 5 placebo recipients and 8 SARS-CoV-2 convalescent individuals. Findings and caveats that apply to the study as a whole: Vaccine and placebo recipients had similar non-spike TCR breadth, a finding consistent with the vaccine containing only spike. After vaccination, substantial breadth of spike-specific CD8+ and CD4+ T cell responses was reported. Higher spike-specific TCR breadth was observed in Ad26.COV2.S recipients than in placebo recipients (P = 0.0014). It was noted by the authors that total T cell responses may have been underestimated by the TCR breadth and depth analyses.

Trimming takes 3 bases off V and 4 bases off J; junction bases not matched to a gene: 11. Measured from the cysteine to the phenylalanine, the CDR3 is 17 residues long. Only the CDR3 DNA is retained, 51 bases long and in frame from the first base. The germline V gene (reference sequence) provides CDR1 MNHEY and CDR2 SMNVEV. What the time point label conveys for this sample: individuals recovered from natural SARS-CoV-2 infection. Note on this clone: Its antigen has not been determined. Base qualities were left out, and no much larger clone turns up one base away.

The immunoSEQ Assay was used to sequence TCRbeta CDR3 regions. After extraction, genomic DNA underwent amplification by bias-controlled multiplex PCR, followed by high-throughput sequencing. On the study's bioinformatics: To quantify the absolute abundance of every unique TCRbeta CDR3 region, sequences were collapsed and filtered. T cell fraction was estimated by normalizing TCRbeta template counts to usable DNA, which was measured by amplifying reference genes present in all nucleated cells. Repertoire TCRs were annotated as SARS-CoV-2-specific by exact matching of V gene, CDR3 amino acid sequence and J gene to a known reactive TCR set. The reference SARS-CoV-2 TCR set was obtained from MIRA and was filtered for enrichment in COVID-19-positive ImmuneCODE repertoires, whereby public or cross-reactive TCRs were removed. Based on the MIRA antigens, annotated TCRs were further analysed at the level of specific ORF or position within ORF. Breadth was defined as the number of annotated unique rearrangements divided by the total number of unique productive rearrangements, and depth was defined as the summed frequency of the annotated unique rearrangements. Two-sided Wilcoxon rank-sum tests were applied when comparing TCR breadth between groups. TCRdb stores this immuneACCESS table with in-frame sequences only. Part of the clones is absent; in the studies checked, under half of the shortfall reflects unresolved V genes, and no reason is known for the rest. The DNA was the basis for D and trimming; V, J and clone size are from that table. In all, the sample holds 300,000 to 400,000 clones, and approximately 90% of those were seen once. The ten most abundant clones make up under 4% of the sample.

The chain was built from TRBV27 and TRBJ2-5; TRBD2 aligns with 10 central bases. The sequences come from peripheral blood, collected after recovery from COVID-19. The clonotype comes from a human donor who had recovered from COVID-19. The base sequence is TGTGCCAGCAGTTTCATAGCGGGGGGCTCGACCGGAGAGACCCAGTACTTC. Its product reads: CASSFIAGGSTGETQYF.